Below are 8 T cell receptor beta chains sequenced from a single sample in a study of T cells after yellow fever vaccination. MiXCR, applied by TCRdb to the 5' RACE reads, yields one record per CDR3 protein. The sample yields hundreds of thousands of distinct CDR3 sequences, more than 8.5% seen once. The sequencing here drew on PBMCs, taken on the day of the first yellow fever vaccination. The receptors were sampled from a man aged 18 to 29 who received the YFV17D yellow fever vaccine.

This clonotype occurred a few times. The rearrangement joins TRBV3-1 to TRBJ2-2; 7 positions match TRBD1. There are 17 residues in the CDR3. Looked up from germline, CDR1 is LGHDT and CDR2 is YNNKEL (reference sequence). V lost 3 bases to trimming and J lost 4 bases; unmatched junction nucleotides: 11. The CDR3 sequence: CASSHLRERDSTGELFF. For the CDR3, the DNA is TGTGCCAGCAGCCACTTGAGGGAAAGGGACAGCACCGGGGAGCTGTTTTTT.

This clonotype occurred many times. This chain joins TRBV6-2 or TRBV6-3 and TRBJ2-1; D could derive from TRBD1 or TRBD2 (6 bases each). The CDR3 length is 15 residues. The ends were cut back, 7 bases at V and 4 bases at J, with 17 bases in the middle. Germline V lookup: CDR1 MNHEY, CDR2 SVGEGT. The CDR3 sequence is CASITRGARYNEQFF. The CDR3 DNA reads TGTGCCAGCATCACGAGGGGGGCCAGGTACAATGAGCAGTTCTTC.

This clonotype was recorded a few times. The chain links TRBV5-1 to TRBJ2-1; D uncertain. In germline, CDR1 is SGHRS, CDR2 YFSETQ. The CDR3 has 13 amino acids. Trimming shortened V by 4 bases and J by 7 bases, and 12 bases separated the two germline ends. CDR3 DNA sequence: TGCGCCAGCAGCCTCGCCCCAAGTAATGAGCAGTTCTTC. Its protein product is CASSLAPSNEQFF.

V usage is TRBV10-3 and J usage is TRBJ2-3; tentative D call: TRBD1 (6 bases). Germline V gene sequence: CDR1 ENHRY, CDR2 SYGVKD. The V gene lost 6 bases and the J gene lost 7 bases, with 20 bases spanning the gap. This CDR3 comprises 15 residues. CDR3 sequence (DNA): TGTGCCATCAGAAGTACGCTCACAGGGACAAATACGCAGTATTTT. Protein: CAIRSTLTGTNTQYF.

This clonotype was detected only a few times. The rearrangement links TRBV5-1 to TRBJ2-6, with D possibly matching TRBD2 (5 bases). The germline gives CDR1 SGHRS, CDR2 YFSETQ. V lost 4 bases and J lost 3, with 11 bases in between. The CDR3 has 15 amino acids. CDR3 loop: CASSPLGSGANVLTF. DNA of the CDR3: TGCGCCAGCAGCCCACTAGGGAGTGGGGCCAACGTCCTGACTTTC.

This clonotype was observed many times. This chain joins TRBV7-2 and TRBJ2-1, with 8 bases that match TRBD2. Losses at the gene ends were 2 bases for V and 4 bases for J; bases not matched to a gene: 4. Germline values: CDR1 SGHTA, CDR2 FQGNSA. The length of the CDR3 is 15 residues. The chain's CDR3 is CASSLQAGEYNEQFF. CDR3 nucleotide sequence: TGTGCCAGCAGCTTACAAGCGGGGGAATACAATGAGCAGTTCTTC.

This clonotype was detected a few times. The V gene is TRBV12-3 or TRBV12-4, the J gene TRBJ1-2; no firm D call. V shed 7 bases and J shed 5 bases, with 20 bases lying between them. The CDR3 totals 15 residues. CDR3 DNA: TGTGCCAGCAAACCACGGTCCGGGCCCCAATATGGCTACACCTTC. Residues: CASKPRSGPQYGYTF.

CDR3 coding DNA: TGTGCCAGCAGCCTTCAATTTAACCCTAGTCCCTACTATGGCTACACCTTC. Residues: CASSLQFNPSPYYGYTF. V is TRBV7-2 and J is TRBJ1-2; D not certain. Germline V lookup: CDR1 SGHTA, CDR2 FQGNSA. Trimming shortened V by 5 bases and J by 3 bases, and 22 bases separated the two germline ends. CDR3 length: 17 amino acids.